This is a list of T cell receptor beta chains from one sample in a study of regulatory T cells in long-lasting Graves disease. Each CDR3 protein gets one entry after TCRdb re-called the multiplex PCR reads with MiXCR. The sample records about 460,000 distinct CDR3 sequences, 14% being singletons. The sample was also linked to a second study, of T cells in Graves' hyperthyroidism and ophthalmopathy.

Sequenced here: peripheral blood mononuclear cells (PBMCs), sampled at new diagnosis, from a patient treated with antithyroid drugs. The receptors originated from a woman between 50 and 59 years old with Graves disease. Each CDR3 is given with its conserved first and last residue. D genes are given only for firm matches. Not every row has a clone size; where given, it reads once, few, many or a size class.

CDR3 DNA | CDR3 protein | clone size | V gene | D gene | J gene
TGTGCCAGCAGCCGAATATACAGACACACAGTTTCCTCCTACGAGCAGTACTTC | CASSRIYRHTVSSYEQYF | NA | TRBV9 | NA | TRBJ2-7
TGTGCCAGCAGTCACAGGCGGGAGGTCTACGAGCAGTACTTC | CASSHRREVYEQYF | few | TRBV28 | TRBD2 | TRBJ2-7
TGTGCCAGCAAAAGCTATGGCTACACCTTC | CASKSYGYTF | NA | TRBV28 | NA | TRBJ1-2
TGTGCCAGCCGAAAAGCGGGAGTAACCTCCAATGAGCAGTTCTTC | CASRKAGVTSNEQFF | many | TRBV18 | TRBD2 | TRBJ2-1
TGTGCCAGCTCTCGGGGGGGGGATGTCGAGCAGTACTTC | CASSRGGDVEQYF | NA | TRBV9 | TRBD2 | TRBJ2-7
TGTGCCAGCAGCCAAAGCGCAGATACGCAGTATTTT | CASSQSADTQYF | many | TRBV14 | NA | TRBJ2-3
TGTGCCATCAGTGAGTCCGATAACACCGGGGAGCTGTTTTTT | CAISESDNTGELFF | many | TRBV10-3 | NA | TRBJ2-2
TGTGCCACCAAAAGGGGGGCTCTGGAGGGACAGAACAATGAGCAGTTCTTC | CATKRGALEGQNNEQFF | NA | TRBV6-1 | NA | TRBJ2-1
TGTGCCAGCAGCTTAGTTTTAGGTGGGAGGGCCACCTACGAGCAGTACTTC | CASSLVLGGRATYEQYF | many | TRBV7-9 | TRBD2 | TRBJ2-7
TGTGCCAGTAGTATCCGAAGGGACCCATTTTATGGCTACACCTTC | CASSIRRDPFYGYTF | NA | TRBV19 | NA | TRBJ1-2
TGTGCCAGCGATACGGGACTAGCGGAGCAGTTCTTC | CASDTGLAEQFF | many | TRBV2 | TRBD2 | TRBJ2-1